The 25 T cell receptor beta chains below come from one sample, sequenced in a study of cytomegalovirus exposure and HLA in healthy donors. In the PCR, 60 Vbeta and 13 Jbeta primers were used. The table came from immunoSEQ multiplex PCR; TCRdb's copy has only in-frame clones and leaves some out. The sample has over 130,000 clones, 75% to 85% seen once. The sample comprised PBMCs. The receptors shown here come from a woman aged 40 to 55 in good health and CMV-seropositive.

A few counts support this clone. The gene calls are TRBV6-5 and TRBJ2-7; the D gene is possibly TRBD2 (5 bases). The V gene lost 5 bases and the J gene lost 0 bases, with 11 bases spanning the gap. Germline assignment: CDR1 MNHEY and CDR2 SVGAGI. The CDR3 runs 14 residues. DNA of the CDR3: TGTGCCAGCAGTGGTCTAGGGAGCTCCTACGAGCAGTACTTC. This translates into CASSGLGSSYEQYF.

The gene calls are TRBV11-3 and TRBJ1-4; TRBD1 is a possible D gene (6 bases). V lost 8 bases and J lost 4, with 11 bases in between. The CDR3 length is 13 residues. CDR1 and CDR2 (germline): SGHNT, YENEEA. CDR3 nucleotide sequence: TGTGCCAGCTCAGGGGAAAATAATGAAAAACTGTTTTTT. This codes for CASSGENNEKLFF. The whole variable domain, remainder taken from reference TRBV11-3 and TRBJ1-4, is EAGVVQSPRYKIIEKKQPVAFWCNPISGHNTLYWYLQNLGQGPELLIRYENEEAVDDSQLPKDRFSAERLKGVDSTLKIQPAELGDSAVYLCASSGENNEKLFFGSGTQLSVL.

The chain recombines TRBV6-5 with TRBJ2-5, with D maybe TRBD2 (6 bases). The CDR3 covers 13 residues. V was pared by 0 bases and J by 6 bases, with 8 bases between. Germline loops: CDR1 MNHEY, CDR2 SVGAGI. The CDR3 is CASSYSEGKTQYF. The CDR3 DNA sequence: TGTGCCAGCAGTTACTCGGAGGGTAAGACCCAGTACTTC.

This chain uses TRBV28 with TRBJ2-7, with D tentatively TRBD1 (6 bases). Between the trimmed V and J ends, which lost 5 bases and 3 bases, there was a span of 17 bases. The CDR3 runs 15 residues. CDR1 is MDHEN, CDR2 SYDVKM, per germline. The CDR3 DNA reads as TGTGCCAGCAGTGGTTGGCAGGGGCCCCTCTACGAGCAGTACTTC. It is translated as CASSGWQGPLYEQYF.

The V call is TRBV28, the J call TRBJ2-7; TRBD1 matches 11 bases. The CDR3 is made up of 14 amino acids. The J segment lost 4 bases and the V segment lost 5 bases, leaving 4 bases of the junction unmatched. Germline-derived CDR1 and CDR2 are MDHEN and SYDVKM. CDR3 in amino acids: CASSGGQGVYEQYF. The CDR3 region has the DNA TGTGCCAGCAGTGGGGGACAGGGGGTATACGAGCAGTACTTC.

This rearrangement joins TRBV5-1 to TRBJ2-1; D might be TRBD2 (5 bases). Looked up from germline, CDR1 is SGHRS and CDR2 is YFSETQ. This CDR3 spans 11 amino acids. Between the trimmed V and J ends, which lost 4 bases and 9 bases, there was a span of 8 bases. The CDR3 region has the DNA TGCGCCAGCAGCGAAACTAGTGAGCAGTTCTTC. Its protein is CASSETSEQFF.

J is TRBJ1-2 and V is TRBV7-2; D might be TRBD1 (5 bases). V was cut by 0 bases and J by 6 bases, with 11 bases left in between. CDR3 size: 14 residues. Germline CDR1 SGHTA, CDR2 FQGNSA. The CDR3 sequence: CASSLASGANGYTF. CDR3 DNA sequence: TGTGCCAGCAGCTTAGCGAGTGGGGCTAATGGCTACACCTTC.

The chain carries TRBV2 and TRBJ2-5, with D possibly being TRBD1 (6 bases). Between the trimmed V and J ends, which lost 2 bases and 2 bases, there was a span of 12 bases. Germline-derived CDR1 and CDR2 are SNHLY and FYNNEI. The CDR3 contains 15 residues. The CDR3 here is CASSEMGHKQETQYF. CDR3 in DNA: TGTGCCAGCAGTGAAATGGGACATAAGCAAGAGACCCAGTACTTC.

The chain couples TRBV6-5 to TRBJ1-5; no clear D gene. Germline V gene sequence: CDR1 MNHEY, CDR2 SVGAGI. V shed 6 bases and J shed 0 bases, with 6 bases lying between them. The length of the CDR3 is 13 residues. The DNA for the CDR3 is TGTGCCAGCAGCGAGTATAGCAATCAGCCCCAGCATTTT. Its translation is CASSEYSNQPQHF.

The chain links TRBV5-4 to TRBJ2-7; 7 positions match TRBD1. Germline CDR1 reads SGHNT; CDR2 reads YYREEE (reference sequence). Trimming took 4 bases from V and 1 from J; bases not matched to a gene: 8. The CDR3 loop spans 15 amino acids. CDR3 sequence (DNA): TGTGCCAGCAGCCCTCGACAGGGTCGTTCCTACGAGCAGTACTTC. Protein sequence: CASSPRQGRSYEQYF.

This clone ranks as medium-sized. Other DNA sequences in the same sample also yield this CDR3. This chain links TRBV7-9 with TRBJ2-1, with 11 bases lining up with TRBD2. CDR1 SEHNR and CDR2 FQNEAQ come from the germline V gene (reference sequence). Germline trimming cut 4 bases from V and 7 bases from J; bases unmatched to any gene: 3. CDR3 length equals 14 residues. The CDR3: CASSSGTSGNEQFF. CDR3 coding DNA: TGTGCCAGCAGCTCCGGGACTAGCGGTAATGAGCAGTTCTTC.

The chain is built from TRBV5-6 and TRBJ1-2; 9 bases fit TRBD1. Trimming removed 5 bases from V and 6 bases from J; junction bases left unmatched: 5. Germline assignment: CDR1 SGHDT and CDR2 YYEEEE. CDR3 size: 13 residues. The CDR3 reads CASRRDRVHGYTF. CDR3 coding DNA: TGTGCCAGCAGGAGGGACAGGGTGCATGGCTACACCTTC.

The V call is TRBV6-1, the J call TRBJ2-5, with TRBD2 matching over 8 bases. The CDR3 totals 13 residues. The ends lost 10 bases at V and 5 bases at J; junction bases unmatched: 9. Germline CDR1 reads MNHNS; CDR2 reads SASEGT. CDR3 nucleotides: TGTGCCACTGAGACAGGCGGGGGGGAGACCCAGTACTTC. Its translation is CATETGGGETQYF.

The chain is built from TRBV5-1 and TRBJ2-3; 12 nucleotides agree with TRBD1. The length of the CDR3 is 17 residues. V dropped 0 bases and J dropped 3; count of bases not matched to a gene: 5. Germline CDR1 is SGHRS and CDR2 is YFSETQ. This chain's CDR3 is CASSLVPGQGATDTQYF. The CDR3 region has the DNA TGCGCCAGCAGCTTGGTTCCGGGACAGGGGGCGACAGATACGCAGTATTTT.

This clone was seen a handful of times. As DNA, the CDR3 is TGTGCCAGCAGCTCGCACAGGGACGAGCAGTACTTC. Protein product: CASSSHRDEQYF. This chain uses TRBV28 with TRBJ2-7; a possible D gene is TRBD1 (6 bases). This CDR3 region has 12 residues. The ends were cut back, 6 bases at V and 5 bases at J, with 11 bases in the middle. The germline gives CDR1 MDHEN, CDR2 SYDVKM.

In DNA, the CDR3 is TGCGCCAGCAGCCGGGAAACGGGAGTATACGAGCAGTACTTC. As protein: CASSRETGVYEQYF. The chain combines TRBV5-1 with TRBJ2-7, with D perhaps TRBD2 (6 bases). The germline V and J ends were trimmed by 4 bases and 4 bases, with 15 bases remaining between them. The CDR3 spans 14 residues. The germline gives CDR1 SGHRS, CDR2 YFSETQ.

The chain employs TRBV6-5 and TRBJ1-6; no clear D. The V gene's germline CDR1 is MNHEY and CDR2 SVGAGI. The CDR3 is made up of 14 amino acids. The V end lost 6 bases, the J end lost 10 bases, and 16 bases lay between the germline ends. The CDR3 nucleotides are TGTGCCAGCAGCCTAACCTCATCCGCCTCACCCCTCCACTTT. As protein: CASSLTSSASPLHF.

The chain couples TRBV5-1 to TRBJ2-7, with TRBD1 matching over 7 bases. V shed 4 bases and J 2 bases; nucleotides not matched to a gene: 9. The length of the CDR3 is 15 residues. The germline CDR1 and CDR2 sequences are SGHRS and YFSETQ. The CDR3 DNA reads as TGCGCCAGCAGCCCCTTAGGGGGCGATACCTACGAGCAGTACTTC. Encoded protein: CASSPLGGDTYEQYF.

The rearrangement joins TRBV4-2 to TRBJ1-5, with D possibly being TRBD1 (5 bases). Trimming pared 6 bases from V and 4 bases from J, leaving 16 bases between. This CDR3 contains 15 residues. The germline V gene encodes CDR1 LGHNA and CDR2 YNFKEQ. The CDR3 DNA follows: TGTGCCAGCAGGCCCGACGACAGTGCTAATCAGCCCCAGCATTTT. This gives the protein CASRPDDSANQPQHF.

The chain is built from TRBV6-6 and TRBJ2-2; 12 bases agree with TRBD2. Germline V gene lookup returns CDR1 MNHNY and CDR2 SVGAGI (reference sequence). CDR3 length: 15 amino acids. Trimming removed 6 bases from V and 4 bases from J; junction bases left unmatched: 3. Here the CDR3 DNA reads TGTGCCAGCAGGTGGACTAGCGGGACCACCGGGGAGCTGTTTTTT. Translated: CASRWTSGTTGELFF.

V and J are TRBV6-6 and TRBJ2-3; D gene ambiguous. V was cut by 2 bases and J by 3 bases, with 15 bases left in between. This CDR3 has 16 residues. Germline assignment: CDR1 MNHNY and CDR2 SVGAGI (reference sequence). CDR3 coding DNA: TGTGCCAGCAGTTACCTGGGCTATCCCGCGACAGATACGCAGTATTTT. Encoded protein: CASSYLGYPATDTQYF.

This clone was found a few times. This chain connects TRBV6-6 to TRBJ2-1; TRBD2 matches 8 bases. The CDR3 has 16 residues. Trimming cost V 2 bases and J 2 bases; bases outside gene matches: 5. In germline, CDR1 is MNHNY, CDR2 SVGAGI (reference sequence). In DNA form, the CDR3 reads TGTGCCAGCAGTTACGTTAGCGGGGAAACCTACAATGAGCAGTTCTTC. It translates to CASSYVSGETYNEQFF.

This clone came up a few times. The chain has TRBV6-1 and TRBJ1-2; possible D gene TRBD1, 5 bases. V dropped 0 bases and J dropped 10 bases, with 12 bases sitting between them. Per the germline V gene, CDR1 is MNHNS and CDR2 is SASEGT. The CDR3 consists of 13 residues. CDR3 loop: CASSEAGGVVYTF. The CDR3 bases are TGTGCCAGCAGTGAAGCGGGGGGGGTGGTCTACACCTTC.

This chain connects TRBV25-1 to TRBJ2-5; 8 nucleotides agree with TRBD1. Germline V gene data show CDR1 as MGHDK and CDR2 as SYGVNS. Losses at the gene ends were 3 bases for V and 1 base for J; bases not matched to a gene: 7. The CDR3 has 16 residues. Written as DNA, the CDR3 is TGTGCCAGCAGTGACATCGACAGGGGTGCCCAAGAGACCCAGTACTTC. Its translation: CASSDIDRGAQETQYF.

A single count supports this clone. The chain recombines TRBV7-9 with TRBJ1-2; the D gene is possibly TRBD1 (5 bases). V gave up 6 bases and J gave up 8 bases, with 13 bases separating them. The length of the CDR3 is 12 residues. Germline V gene sequence: CDR1 SEHNR, CDR2 FQNEAQ (reference sequence). In DNA form, the CDR3 reads TGTGCCAGCAGGGCAGGGATCTGGGGCTACACCTTC. Protein: CASRAGIWGYTF.